The rows below give T cell receptor beta chains drawn from one sample of a study of blood T cell repertoires in COVID-19. Sequencing was performed with immunoSEQ multiplex PCR; in TCRdb, only in-frame clones are kept and a portion is missing. In the table there are 90,000 or so clones, approximately 92% of which are singletons. Sequencing input: peripheral blood. The receptors were gathered from a woman aged 80 or over with active COVID-19. Both conserved end residues are part of each CDR3. The D gene is left open where the match is weak. A row's size may be missing; if present it is once, few, many or a size class.

j_call,clone_size,d_call,v_call,cdr3_nt,cdr3_aa
TRBJ2-2,few,TRBD2,TRBV7-9,TGTGCCAGCAGCTTAGGATTCCTAGCGGGAGGGGAGCTGTTTTTT,CASSLGFLAGGELFF
TRBJ2-1,NA,NA,TRBV11-2,TGTGCCAGCAGCCACCTCGGGTCTACCCAGTTCTTC,CASSHLGSTQFF
TRBJ2-1,NA,TRBD2,TRBV23-1,TGCGCCAGCAGTCCTACCCCGGGACTAGCGGGATATGAGCAGTTCTTC,CASSPTPGLAGYEQFF
TRBJ2-5,NA,TRBD1,TRBV13,TGTGCCAGCAGCTTAGGGGACAGGGAGTGGGAGACCCAGTACTTC,CASSLGDREWETQYF
TRBJ2-7,NA,NA,TRBV7-9,TGTGCCAGCACCGTGGGAGACTCACGGGTCGAGCAGTACTTC,CASTVGDSRVEQYF
TRBJ2-7,NA,TRBD2,TRBV28,TGTGCCAGCAGCCCCTCCGGGACTAGCGGTACTCACGAGCAGTACTTC,CASSPSGTSGTHEQYF
TRBJ1-1,NA,NA,TRBV5-4,TGTGCCAGCACTACAGACAGTCGACACACTGAAGCTTTCTTT,CASTTDSRHTEAFF
TRBJ2-2,NA,NA,TRBV28,TGTGCCAGCAGTTTGAGAGGACTGAACACCGGGGAGCTGTTTTTT,CASSLRGLNTGELFF
TRBJ2-5,NA,NA,TRBV24-1,TGTGCCACCAGTGATTTTCCTGTCCAAGAGACCCAGTACTTC,CATSDFPVQETQYF
TRBJ2-4,NA,TRBD2,TRBV28,TGTGCCAGCAGCCACGACGAAGCGGGGTTCGAAAACATTCAGTACTTC,CASSHDEAGFENIQYF
TRBJ1-6,once,NA,TRBV9,TGTGCCAGCAGCGTAGGGGACACGGTTAATTCACCCCTCCACTTT,CASSVGDTVNSPLHF
TRBJ2-2,NA,TRBD2,TRBV6-5,TGTGCCAGCAGGACTAGCGGGAGGGCCGGGGAGCTGTTTTTT,CASRTSGRAGELFF
TRBJ2-7,NA,TRBD1,TRBV6-5,TGTGCCAGCGGGGACAGGGCGGGCTACGAGCAGTACTTC,CASGDRAGYEQYF
TRBJ2-2,NA,TRBD2,TRBV28,TGTGCCAGCAGTCCGCGACTAGCGTCGAACACCGGGGAGCTGTTTTTT,CASSPRLASNTGELFF
TRBJ2-2,once,TRBD2,TRBV7-9,TGTGCCAGCAGCTTAATCCCTAGCGGGAGGGCCTCCGGGGAGCTGTTTTTT,CASSLIPSGRASGELFF
TRBJ2-7,NA,TRBD1,TRBV6-2/TRBV6-3,TGTGCCAGCAGTTACATAGTGGGACAGGCCTCAACCGAGCAGTACTTC,CASSYIVGQASTEQYF
TRBJ2-1,once,NA,TRBV7-3,TGTGCCAGCAGCTTAGCAGATGAGCAGTTCTTC,CASSLADEQFF
TRBJ2-1,once,NA,TRBV4-2,TGTGCCAGCAGCCAAGGTACAGGCAATGAGCAGTTCTTC,CASSQGTGNEQFF
TRBJ2-7,NA,NA,TRBV28,TGTGCCAGCAGTTCGGGGACACCTACCTACGAGCAGTACTTC,CASSSGTPTYEQYF
TRBJ1-4,few,NA,TRBV7-9,TGTGCCAGCAGTGAGCCGGGAGGGGTCAGTGAAAAACTGTTTTTT,CASSEPGGVSEKLFF
TRBJ1-2,NA,TRBD1,TRBV28,TGTGCCAGCACCCCGTGGAGGGCAGGGGGCAACTATGGCTACACCTTC,CASTPWRAGGNYGYTF
TRBJ2-7,few,TRBD1,TRBV6-5,TGTGCCAGCAGTTTGGACAGGGGGAGTGAGCAGTACTTC,CASSLDRGSEQYF
TRBJ2-5,NA,NA,TRBV5-1,TGCGCCAGCAGCTTGGGAAAACAGGGTTGGGAGACCCAGTACTTC,CASSLGKQGWETQYF
TRBJ2-3,NA,TRBD2,TRBV3-1/TRBV3-2,TGTGCCAGCAGCCAGAGCGGGGCTGGCGGGAAAGGTACGCAGTATTTT,CASSQSGAGGKGTQYF
TRBJ2-2,NA,NA,TRBV28,TGTGCCAGCAGTTTCCGGAGCGGGGAGCTGTTTTTT,CASSFRSGELFF
TRBJ1-5,NA,TRBD1,TRBV28,TGTGCCAGCAGTTTAATCAGGGGGCACCGGCCCCAGCATTTT,CASSLIRGHRPQHF
TRBJ2-1,NA,TRBD2,TRBV7-9,TGTGCCAGCAGCTTAGTAGCGGGGGGCTACAATGAGCAGTTCTTC,CASSLVAGGYNEQFF
TRBJ2-2,few,TRBD1,TRBV10-3,TGTGCCATCAGTGAGGTGGACAGGGATTCCGGGGAGCTGTTTTTT,CAISEVDRDSGELFF
TRBJ1-1,NA,TRBD1,TRBV3-1/TRBV3-2,TGTGCCAGCAGCCTTTGGACAGGCCTGGGGACTGAAGCTTTCTTT,CASSLWTGLGTEAFF